One and the same sample provided the 10 T cell receptor beta chains below, sequenced in a study of OX40 agonist ivuxolimab in advanced cancers. Receptor amplification or capture employed the immunoSEQ multiplex PCR assay. Here the immuneACCESS table is served through TCRdb, limited to in-frame sequences with V and J called. Missing clones are a known gap in these copies; in checked studies unresolved V genes cover under half, and the rest lacks a known reason. The sample profile shows 70,000 to 95,000 clones; approximately 95% of them were found once. Roughly 22% of the sample is held by the ten biggest clonotypes. Sequenced material: CD4+ or CD8+ T cells sorted from blood, taken in a trial of the OX40 agonist ivuxolimab. Receptor source: an adult with an advanced solid tumor such as melanoma, head and neck, liver or kidney cancer.

The CDR3 nucleotides read TGTGCCAGCAGTTACGACAGGGGTGCAGATACGCAGTATTTT. As protein: CASSYDRGADTQYF. The chain links TRBV6-5 to TRBJ2-3, with 8 positions matching TRBD1. This CDR3 has 14 amino acids. The V gene's germline CDR1 is MNHEY and CDR2 SVGAGI. The ends lost 2 bases at V and 4 bases at J; junction bases unmatched: 2.

The rearrangement uses TRBV28 and TRBJ2-1; D may match TRBD1 or TRBD2 (5 bases each). The CDR3 loop spans 13 amino acids. In germline, CDR1 is MDHEN, CDR2 SYDVKM. The V gene lost 5 bases and the J gene lost 10 bases, with 15 bases spanning the gap. CDR3 nucleotide sequence: TGTGCCAGCAGTCCTAGGAAGGGGAGCGAGCAGTTCTTC. Translating gives CASSPRKGSEQFF.

The chain has TRBV4-1 and TRBJ2-7, with D unclear. The germline CDR1 and CDR2 sequences are MGHRA and YSYEKL. The CDR3 runs to 13 residues. V was cut by 1 base and J by 3 bases, with 7 bases left in between. The CDR3, as DNA: TGCGCCAGCAGCCAAGGAATCTTCTACGAGCAGTACTTC. Protein product: CASSQGIFYEQYF.

This chain links TRBV9 with TRBJ2-1; 10 nucleotides agree with TRBD2. CDR1 and CDR2 from the germline V gene are SGDLS and YYNGEE. The V segment lost 0 bases and the J segment 6 bases; nucleotides outside the gene matches: 3. This CDR3 is 15 amino acids long. CDR3 coding DNA: TGTGCCAGCAGCGTAGTAGCGGGAGGCCCCAATGAGCAGTTCTTC. Translation: CASSVVAGGPNEQFF.

V gene TRBV11-2 combines with J gene TRBJ2-1; D gene uncertain. This CDR3 contains 12 residues. The V end was cut by 7 bases, the J end by 7 bases, with 11 bases between. Germline V CDR1 and CDR2: SGHAT, FQNNGV. The CDR3 loop is CASTSYTNEQFF. The DNA of the CDR3 is TGTGCCAGCACCTCATATACTAATGAGCAGTTCTTC.

The rearrangement uses TRBV4-3 and TRBJ2-7, with TRBD2 matching over 10 bases. Germline V gives CDR1 LGHNA, CDR2 YSLEER. CDR3 size: 17 residues. V lost 0 bases, J lost 2 bases, and 7 bases stayed unmatched. CDR3 in amino acids: CASSQDLAGGSTYEQYF. In nucleotides, the CDR3 is TGCGCCAGCAGCCAAGATTTAGCGGGAGGTAGTACCTACGAGCAGTACTTC.

The chain joins TRBV7-9 to TRBJ2-5, with 9 bases lining up with TRBD1. The ends lost 1 base at V and 4 bases at J; junction bases unmatched: 4. This CDR3 is 15 amino acids long. Germline CDR1 reads SEHNR; CDR2 reads FQNEAQ (reference sequence). The CDR3 reads CASSLVGQGRETQYF. The CDR3 DNA is TGTGCCAGCAGCTTAGTGGGACAGGGCAGAGAGACCCAGTACTTC.

The V and J genes are TRBV6-4 and TRBJ2-3, with 7 bases fitting TRBD2. The CDR3 has 15 residues. The germline CDR1 and CDR2 sequences are MRHNA and SNTAGT. V shed 5 bases, J shed 1 base, and the junction held 6 bases outside the gene matches. The CDR3 is CASSMREGGTDTQYF. DNA for the CDR3: TGTGCCAGCAGTATGAGGGAGGGCGGCACAGATACGCAGTATTTT.

The chain couples TRBV27 to TRBJ1-2; possible D gene TRBD1, 5 bases. Germline lookup yields CDR1 MNHEY and CDR2 SMNVEV (reference sequence). V was shortened by 2 bases and J by 2 bases, with 9 bases between the two germline ends. The CDR3 runs to 14 residues. CDR3 coding DNA: TGTGCCAGCAGTTTAGTTCCAGGGAACTATGGCTACACCTTC. Its translation: CASSLVPGNYGYTF.

The chain links TRBV5-1 to TRBJ2-7, with TRBD1 matching over 9 bases. The CDR3 runs 17 residues. Germline V CDR1 and CDR2: SGHRS, YFSETQ. J was trimmed by 6 bases and V by 0 bases; bases with no gene match: 13. For the CDR3, the DNA is TGCGCCAGCAGCTTGGAATCGATGAACAGGGGGCGCGCCGAGCAGTACTTC. Encoded protein: CASSLESMNRGRAEQYF.